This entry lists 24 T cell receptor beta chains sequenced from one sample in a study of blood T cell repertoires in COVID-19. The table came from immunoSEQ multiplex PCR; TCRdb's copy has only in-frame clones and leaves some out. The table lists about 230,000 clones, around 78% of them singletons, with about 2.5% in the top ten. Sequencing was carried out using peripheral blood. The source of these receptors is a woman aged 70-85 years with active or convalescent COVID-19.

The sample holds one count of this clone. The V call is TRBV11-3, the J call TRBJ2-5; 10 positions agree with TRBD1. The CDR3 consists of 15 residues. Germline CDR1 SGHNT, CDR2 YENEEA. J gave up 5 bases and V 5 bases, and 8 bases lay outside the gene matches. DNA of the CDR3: TGTGCCAGCAGCCCAGGGGACAGGGGCCAGGAGACCCAGTACTTC. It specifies CASSPGDRGQETQYF.

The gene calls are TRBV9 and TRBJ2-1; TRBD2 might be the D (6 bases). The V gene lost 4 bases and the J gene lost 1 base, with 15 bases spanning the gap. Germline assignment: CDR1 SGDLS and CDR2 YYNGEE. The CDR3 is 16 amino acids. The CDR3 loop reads CASSRATGGSYNEQFF. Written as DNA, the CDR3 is TGTGCCAGCAGCCGCGCGACCGGAGGGTCCTACAATGAGCAGTTCTTC.

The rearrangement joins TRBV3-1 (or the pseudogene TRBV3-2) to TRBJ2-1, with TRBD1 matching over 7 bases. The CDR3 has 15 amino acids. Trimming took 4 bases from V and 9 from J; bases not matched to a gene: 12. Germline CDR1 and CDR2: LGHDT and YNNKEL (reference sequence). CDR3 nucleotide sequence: TGTGCCAGCAGCCGCGAGGGGGCTGGTTGGGGTGAGCAGTTCTTC. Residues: CASSREGAGWGEQFF.

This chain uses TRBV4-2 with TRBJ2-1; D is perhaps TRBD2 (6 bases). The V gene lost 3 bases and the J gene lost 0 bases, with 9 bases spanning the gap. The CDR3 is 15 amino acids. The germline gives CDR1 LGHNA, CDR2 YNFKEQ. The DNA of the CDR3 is TGTGCCAGCAGCCAGGACTACGGCTCCTACAATGAGCAGTTCTTC. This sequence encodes CASSQDYGSYNEQFF.

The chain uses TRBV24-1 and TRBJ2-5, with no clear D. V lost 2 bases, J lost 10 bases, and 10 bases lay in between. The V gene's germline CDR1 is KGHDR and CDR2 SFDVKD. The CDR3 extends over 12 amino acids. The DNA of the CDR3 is TGTGCCACCAGTGATTCCCCGACTTACCAGTACTTC. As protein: CATSDSPTYQYF.

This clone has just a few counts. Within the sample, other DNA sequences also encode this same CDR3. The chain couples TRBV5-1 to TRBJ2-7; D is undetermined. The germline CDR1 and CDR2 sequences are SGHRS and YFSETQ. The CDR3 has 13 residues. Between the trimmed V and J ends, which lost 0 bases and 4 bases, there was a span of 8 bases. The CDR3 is CASSLERSYEQYF. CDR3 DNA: TGCGCCAGCAGCTTGGAACGGAGTTACGAGCAGTACTTC.

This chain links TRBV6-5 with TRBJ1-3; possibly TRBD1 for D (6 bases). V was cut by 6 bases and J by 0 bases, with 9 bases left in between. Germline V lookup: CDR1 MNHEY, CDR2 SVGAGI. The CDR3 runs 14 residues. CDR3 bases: TGTGCCAGCAGAACGGGACACTCTGGAAACACCATATATTTT. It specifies CASRTGHSGNTIYF.

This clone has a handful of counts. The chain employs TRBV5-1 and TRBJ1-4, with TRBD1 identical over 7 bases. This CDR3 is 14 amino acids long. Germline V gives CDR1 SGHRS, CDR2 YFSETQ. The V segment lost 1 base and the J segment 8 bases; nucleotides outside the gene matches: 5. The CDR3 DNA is TGCGCCAGCAGCTTGACAGGGGTTTGGGAAAAACTGTTTTTT. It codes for CASSLTGVWEKLFF.

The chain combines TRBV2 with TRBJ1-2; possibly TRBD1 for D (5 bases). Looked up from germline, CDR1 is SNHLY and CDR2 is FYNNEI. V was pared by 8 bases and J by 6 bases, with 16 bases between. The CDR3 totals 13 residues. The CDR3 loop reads CASSWAGGDGYTF. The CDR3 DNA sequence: TGTGCCAGCTCCTGGGCGGGGGGGGATGGCTACACCTTC.

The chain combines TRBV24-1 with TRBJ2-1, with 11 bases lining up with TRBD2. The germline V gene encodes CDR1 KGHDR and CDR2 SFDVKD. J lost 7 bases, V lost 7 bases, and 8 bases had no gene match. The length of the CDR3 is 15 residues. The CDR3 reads CATSIGTSGSNEQFF. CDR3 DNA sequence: TGTGCCACCAGCATAGGCACTAGCGGGAGTAATGAGCAGTTCTTC.

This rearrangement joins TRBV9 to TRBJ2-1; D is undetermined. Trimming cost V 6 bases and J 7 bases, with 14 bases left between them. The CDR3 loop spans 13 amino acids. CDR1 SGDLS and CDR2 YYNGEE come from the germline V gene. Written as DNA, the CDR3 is TGTGCCAGCAACTTGGTCCGAGGAAATGAGCAGTTCTTC. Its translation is CASNLVRGNEQFF. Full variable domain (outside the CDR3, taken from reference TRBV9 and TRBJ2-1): DSGVTQTPKHLITATGQRVTLRCSPRSGDLSVYWYQQSLDQGLQFLIQYYNGEERAKGNILERFSAQQFPDLHSELNLSSLELGDSALYFCASNLVRGNEQFFGPGTRLTVL.

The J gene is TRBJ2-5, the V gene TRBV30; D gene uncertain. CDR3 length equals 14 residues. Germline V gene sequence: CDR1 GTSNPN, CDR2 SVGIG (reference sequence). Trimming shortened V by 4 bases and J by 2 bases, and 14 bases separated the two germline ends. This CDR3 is CAWITVVLQETQYF. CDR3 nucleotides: TGTGCCTGGATAACGGTCGTGCTTCAAGAGACCCAGTACTTC.

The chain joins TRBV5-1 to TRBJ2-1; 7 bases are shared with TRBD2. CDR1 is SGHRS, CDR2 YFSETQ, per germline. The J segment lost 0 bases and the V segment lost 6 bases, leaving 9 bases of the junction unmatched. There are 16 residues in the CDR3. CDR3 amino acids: CASNSLAGSSYNEQFF. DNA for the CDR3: TGCGCCAGCAACTCATTAGCGGGTAGCTCCTACAATGAGCAGTTCTTC.

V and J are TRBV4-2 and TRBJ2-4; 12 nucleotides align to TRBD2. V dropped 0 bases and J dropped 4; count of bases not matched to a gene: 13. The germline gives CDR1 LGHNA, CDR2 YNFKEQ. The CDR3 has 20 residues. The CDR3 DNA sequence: TGTGCCAGCAGCCAAGATGTTGTTGGGAGACTAGCGGGGGTAAAAAACATTCAGTACTTC. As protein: CASSQDVVGRLAGVKNIQYF.

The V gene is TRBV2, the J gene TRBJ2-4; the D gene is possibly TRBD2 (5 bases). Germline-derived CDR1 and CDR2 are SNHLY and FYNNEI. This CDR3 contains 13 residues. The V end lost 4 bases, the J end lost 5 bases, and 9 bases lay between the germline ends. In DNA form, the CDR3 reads TGTGCCAGCAGTGTGGGAGTGGAAAACATTCAGTACTTC. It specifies CASSVGVENIQYF.

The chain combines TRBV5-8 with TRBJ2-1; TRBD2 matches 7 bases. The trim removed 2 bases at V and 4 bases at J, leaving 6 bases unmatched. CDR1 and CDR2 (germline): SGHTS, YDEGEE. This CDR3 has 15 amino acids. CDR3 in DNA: TGTGCCAGCAGCTTAAACGGGAGGTCTTACAATGAGCAGTTCTTC. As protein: CASSLNGRSYNEQFF.

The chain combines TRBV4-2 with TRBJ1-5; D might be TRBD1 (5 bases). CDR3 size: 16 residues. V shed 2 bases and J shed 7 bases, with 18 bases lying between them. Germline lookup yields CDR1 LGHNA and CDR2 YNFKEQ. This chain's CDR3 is CASSQTGTPEGQPQHF. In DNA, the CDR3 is TGTGCCAGCAGCCAAACTGGGACGCCGGAGGGGCAGCCCCAGCATTTT.

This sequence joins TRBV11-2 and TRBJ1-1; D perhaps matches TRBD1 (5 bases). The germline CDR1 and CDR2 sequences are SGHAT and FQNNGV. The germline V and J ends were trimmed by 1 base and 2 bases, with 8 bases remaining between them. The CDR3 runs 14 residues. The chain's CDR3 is CASSLGQGNTEAFF. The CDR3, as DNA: TGTGCCAGCAGCTTAGGGCAGGGAAACACTGAAGCTTTCTTT.

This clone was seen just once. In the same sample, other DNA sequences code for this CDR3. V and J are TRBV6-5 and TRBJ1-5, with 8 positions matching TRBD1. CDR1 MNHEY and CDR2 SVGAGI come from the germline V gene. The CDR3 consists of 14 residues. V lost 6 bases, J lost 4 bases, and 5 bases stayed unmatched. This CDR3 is CASSGTGGNQPQHF. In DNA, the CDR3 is TGTGCCAGCAGCGGGACAGGAGGTAATCAGCCCCAGCATTTT.

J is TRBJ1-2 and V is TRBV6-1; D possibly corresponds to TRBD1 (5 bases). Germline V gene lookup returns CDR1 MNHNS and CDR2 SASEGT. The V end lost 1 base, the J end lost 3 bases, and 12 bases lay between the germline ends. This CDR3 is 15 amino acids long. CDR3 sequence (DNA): TGTGCCAGCAGTGAAGTCTCGGGGACTGACTATGGCTACACCTTC. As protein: CASSEVSGTDYGYTF.

The DNA of the CDR3 is TGCGCCAGCAGCCCCGGCGGGGCGCGCGACTACGAGCAGTACTTC. It is translated as CASSPGGARDYEQYF. The J gene is TRBJ2-7, the V gene TRBV5-1; tentatively, D is TRBD2 (6 bases). The CDR3 length is 15 residues. Trimming shortened V by 4 bases and J by 3 bases, and 17 bases separated the two germline ends. CDR1 and CDR2 from the germline V gene are SGHRS and YFSETQ.

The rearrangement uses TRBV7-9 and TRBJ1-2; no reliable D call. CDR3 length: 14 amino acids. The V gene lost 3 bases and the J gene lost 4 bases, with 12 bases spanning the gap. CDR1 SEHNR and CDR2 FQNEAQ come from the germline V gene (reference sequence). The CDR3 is CASSFAGDSYGYTF. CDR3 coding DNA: TGTGCCAGCAGCTTCGCGGGTGACTCCTATGGCTACACCTTC.

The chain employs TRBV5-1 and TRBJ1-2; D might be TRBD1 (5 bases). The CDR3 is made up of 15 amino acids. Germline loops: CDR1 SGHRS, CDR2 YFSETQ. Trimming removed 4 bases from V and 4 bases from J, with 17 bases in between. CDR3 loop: CASSLTLTGTYGYTF. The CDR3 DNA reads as TGCGCCAGCAGCCTAACCCTCACAGGTACCTATGGCTACACCTTC.

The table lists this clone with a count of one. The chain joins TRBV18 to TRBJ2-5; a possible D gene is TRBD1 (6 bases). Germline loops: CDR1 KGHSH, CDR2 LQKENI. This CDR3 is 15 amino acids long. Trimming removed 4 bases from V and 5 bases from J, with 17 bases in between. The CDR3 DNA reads TGTGCCAGCTCACTTGGGGGCCCGAGGTTGGAGACCCAGTACTTC. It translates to CASSLGGPRLETQYF.